This T cell receptor beta chain was sequenced for a study of blood T cell repertoires in COVID-19. Study background: PBMCs, B-cell-depleted T cells, or T cells were the source of the cDNA or gDNA that made up the material.

TCRdb keeps only in-frame clones here, not all; method: immunoSEQ multiplex PCR. The data hold 90,000 or so clones, with around 90% observed a single time. The CDR3 extends over 20 amino acids. Trimming removed 5 bases from V and 3 bases from J; junction bases left unmatched: 19. Germline V gene data show CDR1 as LNHDA and CDR2 as SQIVND (reference sequence). The Seattle site enrolled patients during active infection and followed them longitudinally. The chain employs TRBV19 and TRBJ2-1, with 10 positions matching TRBD2. The sequenced material came from peripheral blood. This TCR was recovered from an older woman with COVID-19, enrolled during active disease. CDR3 DNA sequence: TGTGCCAGTAGTCGAAGGACGGGGACGGACCTAGCGGGGGACTACAATGAGCAGTTCTTC. Its translation: CASSRRTGTDLAGDYNEQFF.